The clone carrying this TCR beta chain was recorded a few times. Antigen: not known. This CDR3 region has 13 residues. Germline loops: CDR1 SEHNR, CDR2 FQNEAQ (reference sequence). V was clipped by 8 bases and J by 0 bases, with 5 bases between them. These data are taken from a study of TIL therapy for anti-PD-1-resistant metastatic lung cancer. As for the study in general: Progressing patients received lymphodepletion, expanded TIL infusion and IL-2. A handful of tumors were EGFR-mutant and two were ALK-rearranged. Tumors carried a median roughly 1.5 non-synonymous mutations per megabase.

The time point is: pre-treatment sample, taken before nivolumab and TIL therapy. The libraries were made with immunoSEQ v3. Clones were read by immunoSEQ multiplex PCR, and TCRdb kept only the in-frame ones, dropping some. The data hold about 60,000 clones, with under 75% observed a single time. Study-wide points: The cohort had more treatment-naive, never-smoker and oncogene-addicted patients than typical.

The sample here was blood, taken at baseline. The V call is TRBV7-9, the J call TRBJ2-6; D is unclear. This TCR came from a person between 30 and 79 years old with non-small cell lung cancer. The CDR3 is CASRYSGANVLTF. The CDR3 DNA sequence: TGTGCCAGCCGTTACTCTGGGGCCAACGTCCTGACTTTC. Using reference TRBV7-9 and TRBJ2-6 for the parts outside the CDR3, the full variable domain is DTGVSQNPRHKITKRGQNVTFRCDPISEHNRLYWYRQTLGQGPEFLTYFQNEAQLEKSRLLSDRFSAERPKGSFSTLEIQRTEQGDSAMYLCASRYSGANVLTFGAGSRLTVL.